A selection of T cell receptor beta chains follows, all from one sample in a study of cytomegalovirus exposure and HLA in healthy donors. The repertoire was sequenced with immunoSEQ multiplex PCR; TCRdb's copy has only in-frame clones and lacks some. The sample carries some 190,000 clones, about 80% recorded once. Sequenced: PBMCs. The receptors stem from a woman aged 25 to 39 in good health and CMV-seronegative. Both conserved end residues are part of each CDR3. The order of the fields is D gene, J gene, clone size, V gene, CDR3 protein, CDR3 DNA. D genes are given only for firm matches. Not every row has a clone size; where given, it reads once, few, many or a size class.

TRBD2	TRBJ2-5	-	TRBV5-1	CASSSKRGGRQETQYF	TGCGCCAGCAGCTCTAAGCGGGGGGGCCGACAAGAGACCCAGTACTTC
TRBD2	TRBJ2-1	-	TRBV30	CAARDPAGGPREQFF	TGTGCCGCCCGGGACCCAGCGGGGGGGCCCCGTGAGCAGTTCTTC
TRBD1	TRBJ1-1	few	TRBV11-2	CASSSTQGFNIMNTEAFF	TGTGCCAGCAGCTCCACACAGGGGTTTAACATCATGAACACTGAAGCTTTCTTT
-	TRBJ2-3	-	TRBV7-3	CASSLTPRRGREADTQYF	TGTGCCAGCAGCTTAACGCCCAGGAGGGGGCGGGAGGCAGATACGCAGTATTTT
TRBD1	TRBJ2-2	-	TRBV5-1	CASSLRTGNTGELFF	TGCGCCAGCAGCTTGAGGACAGGGAACACCGGGGAGCTGTTTTTT
-	TRBJ1-3	-	TRBV15	CATSRVVGPLSGNTIYF	TGTGCCACCAGCAGAGTTGTGGGCCCCCTCTCTGGAAACACCATATATTTT
TRBD1	TRBJ1-5	-	TRBV29-1	CSVGETGRTQPQHF	TGCAGCGTTGGTGAGACAGGGAGGACTCAGCCCCAGCATTTT
TRBD1	TRBJ1-5	-	TRBV7-2	CASSLGWDRVNQPQHF	TGTGCCAGCAGCTTAGGGTGGGACAGGGTCAATCAGCCCCAGCATTTT
-	TRBJ1-1	few	TRBV30	CAWKVGRGMNTEAFF	TGTGCCTGGAAGGTAGGGCGGGGAATGAACACTGAAGCTTTCTTT
TRBD1	TRBJ1-6	-	TRBV6-4	CASSETWDRNSPLHF	TGTGCCAGCAGTGAAACCTGGGACAGAAATTCACCCCTCCACTTT
TRBD2	TRBJ2-3	-	TRBV6-5	CASSSLLRGDSDTQYF	TGTGCCAGCAGTTCCCTCCTTCGGGGGGATTCAGATACGCAGTATTTT
TRBD2	TRBJ2-5	-	TRBV29-1	CSVAAGGRETQYF	TGCAGCGTTGCTGCGGGGGGGAGGGAGACCCAGTACTTC
-	TRBJ2-4	-	TRBV10-2	CASSDRVNIQYF	TGCGCCAGCAGTGACAGGGTTAACATTCAGTACTTC
-	TRBJ1-2	-	TRBV18	CASSPLRTGKLPNYGYTF	TGTGCCAGCTCACCATTAAGAACAGGTAAGTTGCCTAACTATGGCTACACCTTC
TRBD1	TRBJ2-7	-	TRBV4-1	CASSQGQGDIYEQYF	TGCGCCAGCAGCCAGGGACAGGGGGATATCTACGAGCAGTACTTC
-	TRBJ1-5	-	TRBV29-1	CSPPGYSNQPQHF	TGCAGCCCTCCGGGGTATAGCAATCAGCCCCAGCATTTT
TRBD2	TRBJ2-7	-	TRBV5-1	CASSLGTSGGSIPYEQYF	TGCGCCAGCAGCTTGGGGACTAGCGGGGGGTCCATCCCCTACGAGCAGTACTTC
-	TRBJ2-3	-	TRBV4-3	CASSQVAGITDTQYF	TGCGCCAGCAGCCAAGTCGCCGGGATCACAGATACGCAGTATTTT
-	TRBJ1-3	-	TRBV23-1	CASSQPQGEGPGNTIYF	TGCGCCAGCAGTCAACCACAGGGAGAGGGCCCTGGAAACACCATATATTTT
-	TRBJ1-1	-	TRBV4-3	CASSQDGAGQNTEAFF	TGCGCCAGCAGCCAAGATGGTGCAGGGCAAAACACTGAAGCTTTCTTT
-	TRBJ1-2	once	TRBV5-6	CASQESGFDGHGYTF	TGTGCCAGCCAAGAGAGCGGGTTTGACGGGCATGGCTACACCTTC
-	TRBJ1-1	-	TRBV5-1	CASSLIGGAEAFF	TGCGCCAGCAGCTTGATAGGAGGCGCTGAAGCTTTCTTT
-	TRBJ2-3	once	TRBV7-3	CASSLGQQPYDTQYF	TGTGCCAGCAGCTTAGGACAGCAGCCATACGATACGCAGTATTTT
-	TRBJ2-3	-	TRBV19	CASSISAGGTDTQYF	TGTGCCAGTAGTATAAGCGCAGGGGGCACAGATACGCAGTATTTT
TRBD1	TRBJ1-3	-	TRBV6-1	CASSGTGSGNTIYF	TGTGCCAGCAGTGGGACAGGCTCTGGAAACACCATATATTTT
TRBD1	TRBJ1-5	-	TRBV2	CASSPDRVGIRPQHF	TGTGCCAGCAGTCCGGACAGGGTGGGGATCCGGCCCCAGCATTTT
TRBD1	TRBJ1-5	-	TRBV6-5	CASSIDRGRNQPQHF	TGTGCCAGCAGCATTGACAGGGGGCGCAATCAGCCCCAGCATTTT
TRBD1	TRBJ1-2	-	TRBV7-3	CASSPTGSQGYTF	TGTGCCAGCAGCCCGACAGGGTCTCAAGGCTACACCTTC
-	TRBJ1-5	-	TRBV7-9	CASSSGINQPQHF	TGTGCCAGCAGCTCCGGGATCAATCAGCCCCAGCATTTT
TRBD1	TRBJ1-2	-	TRBV5-1	CASSSGNRGRGYTF	TGCGCCAGCAGCTCGGGAAACAGGGGCCGCGGCTACACCTTC
-	TRBJ2-2	-	TRBV27	CASSYPGTGELFF	TGTGCCAGCAGTTATCCGGGCACCGGGGAGCTGTTTTTT
TRBD1	TRBJ1-2	-	TRBV10-1	CASSDRLGQSPYGYTF	TGCGCCAGCAGTGACCGCCTGGGACAGTCACCCTATGGCTACACCTTC
-	TRBJ1-1	-	TRBV2	CASIQTFMNTEAFF	TGTGCCAGCATACAGACATTTATGAACACTGAAGCTTTCTTT
-	TRBJ1-2	once	TRBV2	CASSVQETNNYGYTF	TGTGCCAGCAGTGTACAGGAAACCAATAACTATGGCTACACCTTC
TRBD1	TRBJ1-2	few	TRBV4-3	CASSQGDSQGYTF	TGCGCCAGCAGCCAGGGGGACAGTCAAGGCTACACCTTC
TRBD2	TRBJ2-7	-	TRBV11-2	CASSLVALAGGVGSYEQYF	TGTGCCAGCAGCTTAGTAGCCCTAGCGGGGGGAGTTGGGTCCTACGAGCAGTACTTC
TRBD1	TRBJ1-2	-	TRBV30	CAWGRDRAISNGYTF	TGTGCCTGGGGGAGGGACAGGGCGATTTCAAATGGCTACACCTTC
-	TRBJ2-3	few	TRBV29-1	CSGASRVADTQYF	TGCAGCGGGGCCAGCAGGGTGGCAGATACGCAGTATTTT
TRBD1	TRBJ2-7	-	TRBV30	CAWSKAGGGYEQYF	TGTGCCTGGAGTAAGGCAGGGGGCGGGTACGAGCAGTACTTC
-	TRBJ1-1	-	TRBV30	CAWSVTGKTEAFF	TGTGCCTGGAGTGTTACAGGGAAAACTGAAGCTTTCTTT
-	TRBJ2-3	-	TRBV5-6	CASSLVRLRTDTQYF	TGTGCCAGCAGCTTGGTGAGACTACGCACAGATACGCAGTATTTT
-	TRBJ1-6	-	TRBV7-3	CASSLGSSYNSPLHF	TGTGCCAGCAGCTTAGGGAGCTCCTATAATTCACCCCTCCACTTT
-	TRBJ1-6	-	TRBV7-8	CASSSDQTAFYNSPLHF	TGTGCCAGCAGCTCCGACCAGACAGCGTTCTATAATTCACCCCTCCACTTT
TRBD2	TRBJ2-5	once	TRBV27	CASSSTSGGETQYF	TGTGCCAGCAGTTCGACTAGCGGGGGGGAGACCCAGTACTTC
-	TRBJ2-1	-	TRBV30	CAWSWGTSYNEQFF	TGTGCCTGGAGTTGGGGCACCTCCTACAATGAGCAGTTCTTC
TRBD1	TRBJ1-1	-	TRBV7-6	CASSPRQGRGEAFF	TGTGCCAGCAGCCCCCGACAGGGGAGAGGTGAAGCTTTCTTT
-	TRBJ2-7	few	TRBV7-3	CASSSQGLSYEQYF	TGTGCCAGCAGTTCCCAGGGACTCTCCTACGAGCAGTACTTC
TRBD1	TRBJ1-2	once	TRBV4-1	CASSQTTGGDNYGYTF	TGCGCCAGCAGCCAAACGACAGGGGGCGATAACTATGGCTACACCTTC
-	TRBJ1-1	-	TRBV27	CASSLTRPNTEAFF	TGTGCCAGCAGTTTAACCAGGCCGAACACTGAAGCTTTCTTT
-	TRBJ2-5	-	TRBV28	CASSLGAARETQYF	TGTGCCAGCAGTTTAGGGGCGGCGAGGGAGACCCAGTACTTC
TRBD1	TRBJ2-1	-	TRBV6-6	CASSADRGNYNEQFF	TGTGCCAGCAGTGCTGACAGGGGCAATTACAATGAGCAGTTCTTC
-	TRBJ2-2	-	TRBV29-1	CSAAPGELFF	TGCAGCGCCGCGCCCGGGGAGCTGTTTTTT
-	TRBJ1-1	-	TRBV7-6	CASSSGWGGTEAFF	TGTGCCAGCTCCTCGGGATGGGGGGGCACTGAAGCTTTCTTT
-	TRBJ1-1	-	TRBV6-5	CASSYLSVTEAFF	TGTGCCAGCAGTTACCTCAGTGTCACTGAAGCTTTCTTT
TRBD2	TRBJ2-3	few	TRBV7-2	CASSTPAGGLSTDTQYF	TGTGCCAGCAGCACACCAGCGGGGGGGCTTAGCACAGATACGCAGTATTTT
-	TRBJ1-2	-	TRBV12-5	CASGSGGNYGYTF	TGTGCTAGTGGCTCCGGGGGGAACTATGGCTACACCTTC
TRBD1	TRBJ2-1	few	TRBV7-8	CASSSRQGVVEQFF	TGTGCCAGCAGCTCGAGACAGGGGGTTGTTGAGCAGTTCTTC
TRBD2	TRBJ2-5	-	TRBV6-1	CASSRGGGAQYF	TGTGCCAGCAGTCGAGGCGGGGGGGCCCAGTACTTC
TRBD1	TRBJ1-4	-	TRBV5-1	CASSLRQGSNEKLFF	TGCGCCAGCAGCCTTAGACAGGGGAGTAATGAAAAACTGTTTTTT